These 7 T cell receptor beta chains originate from one sample sequenced in a study of blood T cells in healthy people across ages. A sample-barcoded 5' primer and a J-beta primer mix were used in a second PCR of roughly 7 to 12 cycles. Each CDR3 protein gets one entry after TCRdb re-called the 5' RACE reads with MiXCR. In the table there are about 680,000 distinct CDR3 sequences, roughly 50% of which are singletons. Sequencing used blood. The receptor set was obtained from a woman aged 60-75 years in good health.

J is TRBJ2-1 and V is TRBV7-3, with D possibly TRBD2 on 6 matching bases. The V and J ends lost 5 bases and 8 bases respectively, with 16 bases between them. In germline, CDR1 is SGHTA, CDR2 FQGTGA. This CDR3 is 14 amino acids long. The CDR3 region is CASSPPWGVHEQFF. DNA of the CDR3: TGTGCCAGCAGCCCTCCGTGGGGGGTCCATGAGCAGTTCTTC. The full variable domain, completed using reference TRBV7-3 and TRBJ2-1, is GAGVSQTPSNKVTEKGKYVELRCDPISGHTALYWYRQSLGQGPEFLIYFQGTGAADDSGLPNDRFFAVRPEGSVSTLKIQRTERGDSAVYLCASSPPWGVHEQFFGPGTRLTVL.

The chain is built from TRBV7-2 and TRBJ1-2, with D perhaps matching TRBD1 (6 bases). CDR3 length: 13 amino acids. V lost 5 bases and J lost 7, with 14 bases in between. Germline V gene data show CDR1 as SGHTA and CDR2 as FQGNSA. As DNA, the CDR3 is TGTGCCAGCAGCCCCGACAGGCTCGGTGGCTACACCTTC. This gives the protein CASSPDRLGGYTF.

The rearrangement joins TRBV29-1 to TRBJ1-1; D ambiguous. Germline V gives CDR1 SQVTM, CDR2 ANQGSEA. The CDR3 sequence is 11 residues long. The V and J ends lost 6 bases and 0 bases respectively, with 5 bases between them. In nucleotides, the CDR3 is TGCAGCGTCCGACTGAACACTGAAGCTTTCTTT. This translates into CSVRLNTEAFF.

This clonotype turned up a few times. The rearrangement links TRBV3-1 to TRBJ2-4; D may be TRBD1 (5 bases). Trimming shortened V by 3 bases and J by 13 bases, and 13 bases separated the two germline ends. This CDR3 spans 12 amino acids. Germline CDR1 reads LGHDT; CDR2 reads YNNKEL (reference sequence). CDR3 residues: CASSHQDSWQYF. The CDR3 coding sequence is TGTGCCAGCAGCCACCAAGACAGTTGGCAGTACTTC.

V usage is TRBV27 and J usage is TRBJ2-4, with 9 positions matching TRBD1. Trimming removed 3 bases from V and 13 bases from J; junction bases left unmatched: 10. Germline V gives CDR1 MNHEY, CDR2 SMNVEV (reference sequence). CDR3 length: 14 residues. The CDR3 sequence is CASSFHGTGREQYF. In nucleotides, the CDR3 is TGTGCCAGCAGTTTCCACGGGACAGGGCGGGAGCAGTACTTC.

The V call is TRBV10-3, the J call TRBJ2-7, with 8 bases aligning to TRBD2. This CDR3 has 15 amino acids. V shed 4 bases and J 7 bases; nucleotides not matched to a gene: 12. Germline V CDR1 and CDR2: ENHRY, SYGVKD. The CDR3 region is CAISAGREGGNEQYF. CDR3 coding DNA: TGTGCCATCAGTGCGGGTCGGGAGGGTGGCAATGAGCAGTACTTC.

This chain connects TRBV7-9 to TRBJ2-4; 7 nucleotides align to TRBD2. The end of the DNA is better explained by TRBJ2-7, so the J call may be wrong. Germline lookup yields CDR1 SEHNR and CDR2 FQNEAQ (reference sequence). The CDR3 has 14 residues. The CDR3 protein is CASSSEREPYEQYF. The CDR3 DNA reads as TGTGCCAGCAGCTCTGAGCGGGAACCCTACGAGCAGTACTTC.